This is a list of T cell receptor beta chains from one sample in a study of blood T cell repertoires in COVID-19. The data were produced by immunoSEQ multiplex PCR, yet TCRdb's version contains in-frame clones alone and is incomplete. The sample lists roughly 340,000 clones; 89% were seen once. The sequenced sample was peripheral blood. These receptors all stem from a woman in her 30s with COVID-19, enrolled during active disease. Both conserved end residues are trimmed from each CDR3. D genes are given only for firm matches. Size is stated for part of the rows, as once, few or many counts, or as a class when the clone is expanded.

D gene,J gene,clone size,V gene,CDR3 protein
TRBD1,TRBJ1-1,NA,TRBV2,ASNRDRDTEAF
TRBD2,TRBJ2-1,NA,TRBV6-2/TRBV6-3,ASSLTSGRAHEQF
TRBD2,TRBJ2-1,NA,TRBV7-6,ASSPASGGVYEQF
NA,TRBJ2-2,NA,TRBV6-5,ASSDNTGELF
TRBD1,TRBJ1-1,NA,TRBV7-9,ASSLVPGQGLNTEAF
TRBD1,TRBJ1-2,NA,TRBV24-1,ATSDPSTGTGGHGYT
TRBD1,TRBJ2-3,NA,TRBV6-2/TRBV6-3,ASSLDRVGSQY
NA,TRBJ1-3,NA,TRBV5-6,ASSLNYQSGNTIY
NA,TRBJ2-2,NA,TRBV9,ASSVFLALANTGELF
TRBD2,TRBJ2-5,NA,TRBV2,ATLSGGRETQY
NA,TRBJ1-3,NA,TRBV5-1,ASSARGQRLISGNTIY
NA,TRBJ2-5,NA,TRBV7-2,ASSLASGETQY
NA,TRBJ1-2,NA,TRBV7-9,ASSSGKRTGINYGYT
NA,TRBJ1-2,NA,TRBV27,ASSLSRNYGYT
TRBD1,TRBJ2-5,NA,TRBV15,ATSTEEPGQGRVRETQY
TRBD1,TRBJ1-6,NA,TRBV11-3,ASSRTGESPLH
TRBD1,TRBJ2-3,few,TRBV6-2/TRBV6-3,ASSWDRGPDTQY